A selection of T cell receptor beta chains follows, all from one sample in a study of shared clonotypes between healthy human individuals. This table comes from immunoSEQ multiplex PCR, and its TCRdb copy is limited to in-frame clones, with some not included. This table has roughly 2.5 million clones, more than 90% appearing once. Sequencing used naive CD4+ T cells sorted from blood. The receptors stem from a man aged 18-30 years in good health. The CDR3 runs from the conserved cysteine through the conserved F or W. The D gene is left open where the match is weak. The size entry is marked missing in some rows and otherwise reads once, few, many or a size class.

D	V	J	size	CDR3	DNA
-	TRBV9	TRBJ2-7	-	CASSVLPVADYYEQYF	TGTGCCAGCAGCGTTCTTCCGGTAGCGGATTACTACGAGCAGTACTTC
-	TRBV2	TRBJ1-1	-	CASTIMNTEAFF	TGTGCCAGCACGATCATGAACACTGAAGCTTTCTTT
TRBD1	TRBV18	TRBJ2-7	-	CASSPGAGTGGSRQYF	TGTGCCAGCTCACCGGGTGCCGGGACAGGGGGATCACGGCAGTACTTC
TRBD1	TRBV30	TRBJ1-3	-	CAWGQGARGNTIYF	TGTGCCTGGGGCCAGGGGGCGCGGGGAAACACCATATATTTT
-	TRBV11-2	TRBJ1-6	-	CASSLEGTYNSPLHF	TGTGCCAGCAGCTTAGAAGGAACCTATAATTCACCCCTCCACTTT
TRBD1	TRBV25-1	TRBJ2-2	-	CASSRDRNTGELFF	TGTGCCAGCAGTCGGGACAGGAACACCGGGGAGCTGTTTTTT
-	TRBV6-1	TRBJ1-5	-	CASSAPGQQQGSNQPQHF	TGTGCCAGCAGTGCACCAGGACAGCAACAAGGCAGCAATCAGCCCCAGCATTTT
-	TRBV7-2	TRBJ2-7	-	CASSYLLMGAYEQYF	TGTGCCAGCAGCTACCTCCTGATGGGGGCCTACGAGCAGTACTTC
-	TRBV18	TRBJ2-5	-	CASSPVYQETQYF	TGTGCCAGCTCACCGGTTTACCAAGAGACCCAGTACTTC
-	TRBV6-1	TRBJ2-2	-	CASRTPSGELFF	TGTGCCAGCCGTACCCCCAGCGGGGAGCTGTTTTTT
-	TRBV2	TRBJ2-1	-	CASSEGSPRLFF	TGTGCCAGCAGTGAAGGCTCCCCGAGGCTGTTCTTC
-	TRBV28	TRBJ2-7	-	CASSQGTPGIDEQYF	TGTGCCAGCAGCCAAGGGACCCCTGGGATAGACGAGCAGTACTTC
TRBD1	TRBV18	TRBJ2-5	-	CASSQTGAETQYF	TGTGCCAGCTCCCAGACAGGGGCAGAGACCCAGTACTTC
-	TRBV7-9	TRBJ1-5	few	CASSLARGGGNQPQHF	TGTGCCAGCAGCTTAGCGAGGGGTGGCGGGAATCAGCCCCAGCATTTT